The clone carrying this TCR beta chain has more than one count but fewer than ten. No antigen is known for it. This sample stems from a study of OX40 agonist ivuxolimab in advanced cancers. Study details: The study enrolled dose-escalation patients with hepatocellular carcinoma, melanoma, renal cell or head and neck cancer. Study-level points and caveats: Clonal expansion was among the lowest in partial responders at 0.1-3.0 mg/kg, especially CD8+.

Trimming took 0 bases from V and 5 from J; bases not matched to a gene: 3. Germline CDR1 SGHAT, CDR2 FQNNGV. The CDR3 runs to 14 residues. The data were produced by immunoSEQ multiplex PCR, yet TCRdb's version contains in-frame clones alone and is incomplete. This repertoire shows tens of thousands of clones, roughly 89% found once; its top ten account for approximately 3%. This TCR was sampled from an adult with an advanced solid tumor such as melanoma, head and neck, liver or kidney cancer. The material was CD4+ or CD8+ T cells sorted from blood, obtained in a trial of the OX40 agonist ivuxolimab. V usage is TRBV11-2 and J usage is TRBJ1-1; 7 nucleotides match TRBD1. In nucleotides, the CDR3 is TGTGCCAGCAGCTTAGATAGGGGGCGGACTGAAGCTTTCTTT. Translated: CASSLDRGRTEAFF.